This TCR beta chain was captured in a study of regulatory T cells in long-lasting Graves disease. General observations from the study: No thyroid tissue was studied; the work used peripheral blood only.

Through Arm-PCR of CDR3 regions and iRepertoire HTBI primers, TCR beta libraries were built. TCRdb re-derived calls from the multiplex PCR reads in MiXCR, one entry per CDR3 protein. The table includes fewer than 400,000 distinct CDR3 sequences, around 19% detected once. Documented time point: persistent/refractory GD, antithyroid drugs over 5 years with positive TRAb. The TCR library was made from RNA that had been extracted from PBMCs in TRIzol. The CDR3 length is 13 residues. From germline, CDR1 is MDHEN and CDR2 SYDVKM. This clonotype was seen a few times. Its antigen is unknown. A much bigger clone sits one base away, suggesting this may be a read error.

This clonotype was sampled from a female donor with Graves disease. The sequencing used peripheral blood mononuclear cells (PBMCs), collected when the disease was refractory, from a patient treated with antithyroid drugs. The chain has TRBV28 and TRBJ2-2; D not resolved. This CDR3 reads CAISFPSTGELFF. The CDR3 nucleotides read TGTGCCATCAGTTTTCCTTCCACCGGGGAGCTGTTTTTT.